Listed below are T cell receptor beta chains from one sample, sequenced in a study of Graves' ophthalmopathy and Graves' hyperthyroidism. TCRdb ran MiXCR on the multiplex PCR reads and lists one entry per CDR3 protein. This sample yields about 410,000 distinct CDR3 sequences, of which approximately 16% are seen a single time; roughly 1.5% belongs to the top ten. The source material was peripheral blood. Receptors were obtained from a young woman with Graves' ophthalmopathy. The CDR3 runs from the conserved cysteine through the conserved F or W. Each record gives: V gene, D gene, clone size, J gene, CDR3 DNA, CDR3 protein. D genes are given only for firm matches. Some rows mark clone size as missing; the rest say once, few, many or name a class of expanded clone.

TRBV12-5	.	many	TRBJ2-4	TGTGCTAGTGGTCCATCTGCCGACCAAAAGGCGGGCAAAAACATTCAGTACTTC	CASGPSADQKAGKNIQYF
TRBV12-3/TRBV12-4	.	many	TRBJ2-5	TGTGCCAGCAGTCTTACTGGGAGCGAGACCCAGTACTTC	CASSLTGSETQYF
TRBV12-3/TRBV12-4	.	.	TRBJ2-7	TGTGCCAGCAGTCGGGGCGAATGGAGCGAGCAGTACTTC	CASSRGEWSEQYF
TRBV5-5	TRBD2	many	TRBJ2-5	TGTGCCAGCAGCTTGGTGGGACTAGTAGGAGAGACCCAGTACTTC	CASSLVGLVGETQYF
TRBV20-1	TRBD2	.	TRBJ2-7	TGCAGTGCTAGAAAGCGGGGGGGCTCCATGAAATCCTACGAGCAGTACTTC	CSARKRGGSMKSYEQYF
TRBV28	.	.	TRBJ1-1	TGTGCCAGCAGTTCGCCCGACGAGCGGATGAACACTGAAGCTTTCTTT	CASSSPDERMNTEAFF
TRBV6-1	TRBD1	few	TRBJ1-2	TGTGCCAGCAGGCCGACAGGGGGCCAGGGCTACACCTTC	CASRPTGGQGYTF
TRBV20-1	TRBD2	many	TRBJ2-5	TGCAGTGCTAGAGGGACTAGCGGGAGAGAGACCCAGTACTTC	CSARGTSGRETQYF
TRBV6-8	.	once	TRBJ2-7	TGTGCCAGCAAGCGTCCGTCAGGGGATGGCTACGAGCAGTACTTC	CASKRPSGDGYEQYF
TRBV18	TRBD1	many	TRBJ2-7	TGTGCCAGCTCACCCACGCCCGGGACAGGGGTGCACGAGCAGTACTTC	CASSPTPGTGVHEQYF
TRBV6-2/TRBV6-3	.	many	TRBJ1-5	TGTGCCAGCAGAAAACGGGTCTTGGGGCCCCAGCATTTT	CASRKRVLGPQHF
TRBV11-2	.	many	TRBJ1-2	TGTGCCAGCAGCCGGGTTGAGAGTGGCGGCTACACCTTC	CASSRVESGGYTF
TRBV28	TRBD2	.	TRBJ2-4	TGTGCCAGCAGTTCCGGAGCGGGAGGGGCCAAAAACATTCAGTACTTC	CASSSGAGGAKNIQYF
TRBV6-1	.	many	TRBJ2-5	TGTGCCAGCAGTGATTGGGTTGTCAGGCGGGATCACCAAGAGACCCAGTACTTC	CASSDWVVRRDHQETQYF
TRBV7-2	TRBD2	.	TRBJ2-7	TGTGCCAGCAGCTTTACTAGCGGTTCCTCCTACGAGCAGTACTTC	CASSFTSGSSYEQYF
TRBV7-2	TRBD1	many	TRBJ2-7	TGTGCCAGCAGCCTCGGACAGGGGAGATACGAGCAGTACTTC	CASSLGQGRYEQYF
TRBV30	.	.	TRBJ1-2	TGTGCCTGGAAGAGCCCACAGGGCAGATATGGCTACACCTTC	CAWKSPQGRYGYTF
TRBV5-1	.	.	TRBJ2-7	TGCGCCAGCAGCTTGGTTGGGACTCCGGTCTACGAGCAGTACTTC	CASSLVGTPVYEQYF
TRBV13	TRBD1	many	TRBJ2-7	TGTGCCAGCAGCTTAGTGGGACAGGGAGGGCACTACGAGCAGTACTTC	CASSLVGQGGHYEQYF
TRBV6-1	.	many	TRBJ1-6	TGTGCCAGCAGCCCGCCAGGGTCCTATAATTCACCCCTCCACTTT	CASSPPGSYNSPLHF
TRBV5-1	TRBD1	many	TRBJ1-1	TGCGCCAGCAGCGTTCTAGACAGGGCCGGGTTGAACACTGAAGCTTTCTTT	CASSVLDRAGLNTEAFF
TRBV4-3	.	many	TRBJ2-2	TGCGCCAGCAGCCCGGCAGGACAGTCCGCGAACACCGGGGAGCTGTTTTTT	CASSPAGQSANTGELFF
TRBV27	TRBD1	many	TRBJ2-7	TGTGCCAGCAGTCCGGACAGGGGCCGGGGCGAGCAGTACTTC	CASSPDRGRGEQYF
TRBV7-2	TRBD2	.	TRBJ2-7	TGTGCCAGCAGCTCCTGGACTAGCGGGAACTACGAGCAGTACTTC	CASSSWTSGNYEQYF
TRBV6-2/TRBV6-3	.	many	TRBJ2-7	TGTGCCAGCAGTTACGTGGAGTCCTCACAGCAGTACTTC	CASSYVESSQQYF
TRBV24-1	.	many	TRBJ2-2	TGTGCCACCACCGGGCAGGGCCACACCGGGGAGCTGTTTTTT	CATTGQGHTGELFF
TRBV27	.	many	TRBJ1-1	TGTGCCAGCAGTTGGGGAGCGAACACTGAAGCTTTCTTT	CASSWGANTEAFF
TRBV19	TRBD1	many	TRBJ1-2	TGTGCCAGCAGGGACAGCTTCTATGGCTACACCTTC	CASRDSFYGYTF
TRBV30	TRBD1	many	TRBJ2-5	TGTGCCCGGAGTCCTTCCGGGACAGGGGGAGGCGAGACCCAGTACTTC	CARSPSGTGGGETQYF
TRBV12-3/TRBV12-4	TRBD1	many	TRBJ1-2	TGTGCCAGCAGTTTAGCCGGGACAGGGGTATTCGGCTACACCTTC	CASSLAGTGVFGYTF
TRBV9	.	many	TRBJ1-5	TGTGCCAGCAGCGCGGGGGGACTACAGCCCCAGCATTTT	CASSAGGLQPQHF
TRBV24-1	TRBD2	.	TRBJ2-2	TGTGCCACCAGTAGCGGGAGAGGTACCGGGGAGCTGTTTTTT	CATSSGRGTGELFF
TRBV11-3	.	many	TRBJ1-1	TGTGCCAGCAGCTTATCGGGACAATTGAACACTGAAGCTTTCTTT	CASSLSGQLNTEAFF
TRBV28	.	many	TRBJ2-6	TGTGCCAGCAGTTTAAGCCCCCTGGGGGCCAACGTCCTGACTTTC	CASSLSPLGANVLTF
TRBV12-3/TRBV12-4	.	many	TRBJ1-1	TGTGCCAGCAGCTTGGGGGGATCTGAAGCTTTCTTT	CASSLGGSEAFF
TRBV6-5	.	many	TRBJ2-6	TGTGCCAGCAGTTACGGGACAACCGGGGCCAACGTCCTGACTTTC	CASSYGTTGANVLTF
TRBV20-1	TRBD2	.	TRBJ2-5	TGCAGTGCTTATAGCGGGGGGGCGGAGACCCAGTACTTC	CSAYSGGAETQYF
TRBV6-4	.	.	TRBJ1-2	TGTGCCAGCAGCTTGGAAAGAGCTAACTATGGCTACACCTTC	CASSLERANYGYTF
TRBV7-2	.	many	TRBJ2-7	TGTGCCAGCAGCTTCAGTCGACAGGGAGGACGCTACGAGCAGTACTTC	CASSFSRQGGRYEQYF
TRBV28	TRBD2	.	TRBJ2-7	TGTGCCAGCAGTCCCAGACTGCCGGGAGGGCCGGGTGAGCAGTACTTC	CASSPRLPGGPGEQYF